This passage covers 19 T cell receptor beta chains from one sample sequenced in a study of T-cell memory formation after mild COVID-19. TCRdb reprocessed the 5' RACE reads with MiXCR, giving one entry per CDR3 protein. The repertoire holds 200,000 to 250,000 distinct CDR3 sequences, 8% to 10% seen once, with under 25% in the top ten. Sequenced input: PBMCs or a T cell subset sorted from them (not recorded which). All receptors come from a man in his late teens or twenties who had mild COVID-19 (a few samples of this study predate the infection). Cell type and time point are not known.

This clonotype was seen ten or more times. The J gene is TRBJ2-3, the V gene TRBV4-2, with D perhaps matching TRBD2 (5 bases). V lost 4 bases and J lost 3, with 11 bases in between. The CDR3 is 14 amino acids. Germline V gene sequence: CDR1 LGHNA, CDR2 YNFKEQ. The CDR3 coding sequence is TGTGCCAGCAGCCTTCCCACGGGAACAGATACGCAGTATTTT. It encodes CASSLPTGTDTQYF.

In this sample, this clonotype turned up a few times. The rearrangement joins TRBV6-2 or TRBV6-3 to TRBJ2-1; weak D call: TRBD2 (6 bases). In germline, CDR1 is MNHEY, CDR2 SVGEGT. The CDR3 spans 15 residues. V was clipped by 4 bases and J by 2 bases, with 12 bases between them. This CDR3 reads CASSSGTHTYNEQFF. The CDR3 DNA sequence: TGTGCCAGCAGTTCCGGGACTCATACCTACAATGAGCAGTTCTTC.

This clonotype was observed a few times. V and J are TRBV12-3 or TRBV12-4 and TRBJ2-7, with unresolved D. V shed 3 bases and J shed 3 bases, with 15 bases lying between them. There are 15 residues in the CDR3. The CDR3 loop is CASSFGSLAYYEQYV. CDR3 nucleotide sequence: TGTGCCAGCAGTTTCGGCAGTTTGGCCTACTACGAGCAGTACGTC.

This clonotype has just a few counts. CDR3 nucleotides: TGTGCCAGCAGCTTATCATCTAGGGCGGTACAAGAGACCCAGTACTTC. It yields the protein CASSLSSRAVQETQYF. The genes are TRBV7-8 and TRBJ2-5; D remains ambiguous. Looked up from germline, CDR1 is SGHVS and CDR2 is FQNEAQ. The CDR3 contains 16 residues. V lost 2 bases to trimming and J lost 2 bases, with 15 bases between them.

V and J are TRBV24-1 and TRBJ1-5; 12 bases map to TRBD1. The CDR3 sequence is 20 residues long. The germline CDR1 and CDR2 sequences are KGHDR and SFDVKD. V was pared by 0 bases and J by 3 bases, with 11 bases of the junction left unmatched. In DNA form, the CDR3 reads TGTGCCACCAGTGATTTGCTCCGGGACAGGGGGCGAGTAGACAATCAGCCCCAGCATTTT. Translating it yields CATSDLLRDRGRVDNQPQHF.

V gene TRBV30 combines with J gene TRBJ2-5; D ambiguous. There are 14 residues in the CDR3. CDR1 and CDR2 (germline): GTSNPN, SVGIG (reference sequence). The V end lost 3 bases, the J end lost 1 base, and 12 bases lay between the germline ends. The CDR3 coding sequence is TGTGCCTGGAGAGGCGGACGGTCCCAAGAGACCCAGTACTTC. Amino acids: CAWRGGRSQETQYF.

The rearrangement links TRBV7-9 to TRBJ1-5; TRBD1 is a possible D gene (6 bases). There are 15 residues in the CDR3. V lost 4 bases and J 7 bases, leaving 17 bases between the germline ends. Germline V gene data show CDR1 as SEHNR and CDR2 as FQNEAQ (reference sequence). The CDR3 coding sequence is TGTGCCAGCAGCTCAAATGGGAGGCAGGGGCAGCCCCAGCATTTT. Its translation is CASSSNGRQGQPQHF.

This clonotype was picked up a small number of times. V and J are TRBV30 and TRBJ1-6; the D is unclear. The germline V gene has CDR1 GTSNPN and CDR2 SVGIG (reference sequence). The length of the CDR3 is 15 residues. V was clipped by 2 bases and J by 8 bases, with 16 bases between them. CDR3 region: CAWSPTGLKYSPLHF. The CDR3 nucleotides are TGTGCCTGGAGTCCGACCGGCCTCAAGTATTCACCCCTCCACTTT.

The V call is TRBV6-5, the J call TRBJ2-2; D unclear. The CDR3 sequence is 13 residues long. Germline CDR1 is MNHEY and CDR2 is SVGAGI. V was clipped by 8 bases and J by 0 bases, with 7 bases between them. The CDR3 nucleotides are TGTGCCAGCCACGGGTCGAACACCGGGGAGCTGTTTTTT. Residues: CASHGSNTGELFF.

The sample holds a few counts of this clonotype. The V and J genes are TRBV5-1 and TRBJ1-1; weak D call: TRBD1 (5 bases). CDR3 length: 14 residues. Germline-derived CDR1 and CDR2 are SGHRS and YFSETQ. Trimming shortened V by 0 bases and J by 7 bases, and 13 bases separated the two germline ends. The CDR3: CASSLAGTLDEAFF. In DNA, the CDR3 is TGCGCCAGCAGCTTGGCGGGGACGTTGGATGAAGCTTTCTTT.

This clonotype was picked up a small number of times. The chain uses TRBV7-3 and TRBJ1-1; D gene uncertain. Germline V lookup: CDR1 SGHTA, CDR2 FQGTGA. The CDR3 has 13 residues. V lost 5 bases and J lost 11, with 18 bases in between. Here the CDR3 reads CASSPHAGVWAFF. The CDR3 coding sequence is TGTGCCAGCAGCCCTCATGCTGGAGTCTGGGCTTTCTTT.

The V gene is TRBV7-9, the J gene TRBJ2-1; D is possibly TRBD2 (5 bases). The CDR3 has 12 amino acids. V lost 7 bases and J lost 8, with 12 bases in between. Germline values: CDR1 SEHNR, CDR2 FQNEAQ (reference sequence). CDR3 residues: CASTPGVHEQFF. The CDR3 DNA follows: TGTGCCAGCACCCCCGGGGTCCATGAGCAGTTCTTC.

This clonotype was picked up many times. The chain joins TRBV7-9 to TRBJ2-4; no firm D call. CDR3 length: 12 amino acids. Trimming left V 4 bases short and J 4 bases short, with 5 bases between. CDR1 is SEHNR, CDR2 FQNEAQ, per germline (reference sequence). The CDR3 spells CASSSLKNIQYF. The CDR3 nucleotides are TGTGCCAGCAGCTCCTTAAAAAACATTCAGTACTTC.

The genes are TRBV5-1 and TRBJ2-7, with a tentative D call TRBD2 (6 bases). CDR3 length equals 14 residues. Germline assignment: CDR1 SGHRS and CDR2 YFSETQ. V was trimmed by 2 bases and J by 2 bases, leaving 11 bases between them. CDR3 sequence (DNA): TGCGCCAGCAGCTTAGGTAGGGAGGCCTACGAGCAGTACTTC. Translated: CASSLGREAYEQYF.

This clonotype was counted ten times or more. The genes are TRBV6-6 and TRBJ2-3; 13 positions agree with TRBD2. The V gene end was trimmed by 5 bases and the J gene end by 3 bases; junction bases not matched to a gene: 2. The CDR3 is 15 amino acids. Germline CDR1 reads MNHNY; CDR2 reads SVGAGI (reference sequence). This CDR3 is CASSPTSGGTDTQYF. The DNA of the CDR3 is TGTGCCAGCAGTCCGACTAGCGGGGGGACAGATACGCAGTATTTT.

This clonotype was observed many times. Here the CDR3 DNA reads TGTGCCAGCAAGGGGACAGAATCCTACGAGCAGTACGTC. Translation: CASKGTESYEQYV. The chain is built from TRBV28 and TRBJ2-7, with TRBD1 matching over 7 bases. This CDR3 has 13 residues. V lost 7 bases, J lost 1 base, and 4 bases stayed unmatched. Germline V gene lookup returns CDR1 MDHEN and CDR2 SYDVKM.

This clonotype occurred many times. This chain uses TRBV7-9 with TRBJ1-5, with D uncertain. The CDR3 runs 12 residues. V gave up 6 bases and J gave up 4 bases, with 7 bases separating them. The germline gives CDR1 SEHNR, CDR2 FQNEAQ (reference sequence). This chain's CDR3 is CASSTGNQPQHF. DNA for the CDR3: TGTGCCAGCAGTACCGGTAATCAGCCCCAGCATTTT.

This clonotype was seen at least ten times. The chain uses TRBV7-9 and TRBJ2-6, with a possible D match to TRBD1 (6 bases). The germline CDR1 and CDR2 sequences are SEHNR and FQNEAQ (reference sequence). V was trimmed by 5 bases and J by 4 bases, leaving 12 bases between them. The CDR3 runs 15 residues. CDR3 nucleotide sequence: TGTGCCAGCAGCAAACAGGGCGGGGGGGCCAACGTCCTGACTTTC. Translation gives CASSKQGGGANVLTF.

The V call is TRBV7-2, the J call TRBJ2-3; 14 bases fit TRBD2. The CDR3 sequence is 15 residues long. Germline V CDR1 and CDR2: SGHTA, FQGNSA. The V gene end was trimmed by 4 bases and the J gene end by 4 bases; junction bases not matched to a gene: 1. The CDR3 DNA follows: TGTGCCAGCAGCTGGACTAGCGGGGGGTCAGATACGCAGTATTTT. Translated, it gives CASSWTSGGSDTQYF.